This TCR beta chain comes out of a study of blood T cell repertoires in COVID-19. In the study overall: COVID-19 samples, acute and convalescent, were from the United States, Italy and Spain. Sources were T cells, B-cell-depleted T cells, or PBMCs; the material itself was cDNA or gDNA.

Under the authors' procedure: Estimation of nucleated cell counts relied on the amplification of reference gene primers. Generated by immunoSEQ multiplex PCR, the TCRdb table keeps only in-frame clones and is missing some. V and J calls plus clone size are reproduced from that table; the DNA served to infer D and trimming. Of some 54,000 clones listed, approximately 92% are singletons. Germline V gene data show CDR1 as KGHDR and CDR2 as SFDVKD. Trimming removed 1 base at V and 7 bases at J, with 4 bases between. This CDR3 has 12 residues. The specimen sequenced was peripheral blood. The chain carries TRBV24-1 and TRBJ2-1; D ambiguous. This TCR was sampled from a man in his fifties or sixties with acute or convalescent COVID-19. CDR3 in DNA: TGTGCCACCAGTGATTTTAGAAATGAGCAGTTCTTC. It yields the protein CATSDFRNEQFF.